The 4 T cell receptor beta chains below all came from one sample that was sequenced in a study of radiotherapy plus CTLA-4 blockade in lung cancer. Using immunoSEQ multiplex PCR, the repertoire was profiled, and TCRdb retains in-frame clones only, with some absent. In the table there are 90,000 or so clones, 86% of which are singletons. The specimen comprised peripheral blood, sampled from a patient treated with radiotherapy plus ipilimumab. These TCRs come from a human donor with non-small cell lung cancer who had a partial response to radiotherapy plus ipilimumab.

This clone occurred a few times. Written as DNA, the CDR3 is TGTGCCAGTAGTGGACAGGCGCGGACTGAAGCTTTCTTT. Translated: CASSGQARTEAFF. The V call is TRBV19, the J call TRBJ1-1, with 7 nucleotides matching TRBD1. The V gene end was trimmed by 5 bases and the J gene end by 5 bases; junction bases not matched to a gene: 5. Germline lookup yields CDR1 LNHDA and CDR2 SQIVND (reference sequence). The length of the CDR3 is 13 residues.

This chain's CDR3 is CASRSTSGSYEQYV. The CDR3 nucleotides are TGTGCCAGTAGATCGACTAGCGGGTCCTACGAGCAGTACGTC. The rearrangement joins TRBV19 to TRBJ2-7; 10 positions match TRBD2. The CDR3 loop spans 14 amino acids. Germline trimming cut 6 bases from V and 1 base from J; bases unmatched to any gene: 3. Germline V gives CDR1 LNHDA, CDR2 SQIVND (reference sequence).

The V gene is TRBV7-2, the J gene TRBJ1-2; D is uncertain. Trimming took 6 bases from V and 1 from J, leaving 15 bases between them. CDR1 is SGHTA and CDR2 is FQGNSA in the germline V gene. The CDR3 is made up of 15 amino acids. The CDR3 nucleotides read TGTGCCAGCAGTAAGGGAGGGTATGGTAACTATGGCTACACCTTC. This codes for CASSKGGYGNYGYTF. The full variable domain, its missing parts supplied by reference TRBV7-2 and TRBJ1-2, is GAGVSQSPSNKVTEKGKDVELRCDPISGHTALYWYRQSLGQGLEFLIYFQGNSAPDKSGLPSDRFSAERTGGSVSTLTIQRTQQEDSAVYLCASSKGGYGNYGYTFGSGTRLTVV.

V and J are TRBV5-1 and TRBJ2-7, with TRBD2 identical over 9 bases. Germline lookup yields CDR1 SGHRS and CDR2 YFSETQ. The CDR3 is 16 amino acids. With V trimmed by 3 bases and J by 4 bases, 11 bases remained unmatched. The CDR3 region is CASSWDIGGRAYEQYF. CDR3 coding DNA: TGCGCCAGCAGCTGGGATATTGGCGGGAGGGCGTACGAGCAGTACTTC.